A selection of T cell receptor beta chains follows, all from one sample in a study of cytotoxic CD8 clonotypes in ibrutinib-treated CLL. The repertoire was sequenced with immunoSEQ multiplex PCR; TCRdb's copy has only in-frame clones and lacks some. The sample lists under 45,000 clones; approximately 67% were seen once. Material: PBMCs, obtained at disease progression, from a patient treated with ibrutinib. The source of these receptors is a human donor with chronic lymphocytic leukemia. The CDR3 runs from the conserved cysteine through the conserved F or W. The D gene is left open where the match is weak. Size is omitted from some rows. Given values are once, few, many or a class for expanded clones.

abundance	v_gene	j_gene	d_gene	len	CDR3aa	CDR3nt
.	TRBV28	TRBJ1-1	.	14	CASRSGPQNTEAFF	TGTGCCAGCAGATCCGGGCCGCAGAACACTGAAGCTTTCTTT
.	TRBV10-1	TRBJ1-3	TRBD1	16	CASSVQGWYSGNTIYF	TGCGCCAGCAGTGTACAGGGGTGGTACTCTGGAAACACCATATATTTT
.	TRBV7-2	TRBJ2-2	.	14	CASSLVSGSGELFF	TGTGCCAGCAGCTTAGTATCGGGGTCCGGGGAGCTGTTTTTT
medium-sized	TRBV6-6	TRBJ1-5	.	14	CATRTVDSNQPQHF	TGTGCCACCAGGACAGTAGATAGCAATCAGCCCCAGCATTTT
once	TRBV6-1	TRBJ1-3	.	14	CASSAGASGNTIYF	TGTGCCAGCAGTGCGGGGGCCTCTGGAAACACCATATATTTT
.	TRBV29-1	TRBJ2-1	.	15	CSVEFRQAAYNEQFF	TGCAGCGTTGAGTTTCGTCAAGCGGCGTACAATGAGCAGTTCTTC
.	TRBV9	TRBJ1-3	.	14	CASSLGGHGNTIYF	TGTGCCAGCAGCCTCGGGGGGCACGGAAACACCATATATTTT
.	TRBV7-9	TRBJ1-2	.	12	CASSLDGRRYTF	TGTGCCAGCAGCTTGGATGGACGGCGCTACACCTTC
.	TRBV5-5	TRBJ2-2	.	15	CASSLGTSVSGELFF	TGTGCCAGCAGCTTGGGCACTTCCGTTTCCGGGGAGCTGTTTTTT
.	TRBV28	TRBJ2-7	TRBD2	15	CASSSKAGSSYEQYF	TGTGCCAGCAGTTCCAAAGCGGGGAGCTCCTACGAGCAGTACTTC
once	TRBV6-5	TRBJ1-1	TRBD1	14	CATTEQGISAEAFF	TGTGCCACCACCGAACAGGGGATCTCAGCTGAAGCTTTCTTT
.	TRBV19	TRBJ1-6	.	12	CASSGRNSPLHF	TGTGCCAGTAGTGGACGGAATTCACCCCTCCACTTT
once	TRBV5-1	TRBJ2-7	.	15	CASSFEGLGSYEQYF	TGCGCCAGCAGCTTTGAGGGGCTAGGCTCCTACGAGCAGTACTTC
.	TRBV10-2	TRBJ1-2	.	13	CASSDPDSYGYTF	TGCGCCAGCAGTGACCCGGACAGCTATGGCTACACCTTC
few	TRBV30	TRBJ1-2	.	12	CAWSVQRTSYTF	TGTGCCTGGAGTGTACAGCGGACGTCTTACACCTTC
few	TRBV5-8	TRBJ1-5	.	16	CASSLFSLGGNQPQHF	TGTGCCAGCAGCTTGTTTAGTCTAGGGGGCAATCAGCCCCAGCATTTT
.	TRBV9	TRBJ2-1	.	15	CASSVGDAGHNEQFF	TGTGCCAGCAGCGTGGGCGATGCGGGTCACAATGAGCAGTTCTTC
few	TRBV10-1	TRBJ2-7	.	13	CASSTDLSYEQYF	TGCGCCAGCAGTACGGACCTCTCCTACGAGCAGTACTTC
.	TRBV5-1	TRBJ1-4	TRBD1	16	CASSLDQGARTSTLFF	TGCGCCAGCAGCTTGGACCAGGGGGCGCGGACAAGCACACTGTTTTTT
.	TRBV28	TRBJ2-4	TRBD2	16	CASSLAGDASKNIQYF	TGTGCCAGCAGTTTAGCGGGGGATGCGTCCAAAAACATTCAGTACTTC
.	TRBV6-6	TRBJ1-1	.	12	CASRGQNTEAFF	TGTGCCAGCAGAGGCCAGAACACTGAAGCTTTCTTT
.	TRBV6-5	TRBJ1-3	.	15	CASSYSGNSGNTIYF	TGTGCCAGCAGTTACTCTGGAAACTCTGGAAACACCATATATTTT
.	TRBV14	TRBJ2-2	.	15	CASSRQVGNTGELFF	TGTGCCAGCAGCCGACAGGTGGGGAACACCGGGGAGCTGTTTTTT
.	TRBV7-6	TRBJ1-1	.	15	CASSFPQGQNTEAFF	TGTGCCAGCAGCTTCCCTCAAGGACAGAACACTGAAGCTTTCTTT
.	TRBV7-8	TRBJ2-7	TRBD2	16	CASSPYSTSGSYEQYF	TGTGCCAGCAGCCCCTACTCGACTAGCGGGAGTTACGAGCAGTACTTC
.	TRBV29-1	TRBJ2-7	.	14	CSVGSKLSSYEQYF	TGCAGCGTTGGGTCTAAACTGAGCTCCTACGAGCAGTACTTC
few	TRBV7-3	TRBJ2-3	.	16	CASSQTGKSSTDTQYF	TGTGCCAGCAGTCAAACGGGGAAATCTAGCACAGATACGCAGTATTTT
few	TRBV30	TRBJ1-4	TRBD1	15	CAWKRGPSANEKLFF	TGTGCCTGGAAAAGGGGGCCCTCAGCTAATGAAAAACTGTTTTTT
.	TRBV28	TRBJ1-1	TRBD1	16	CASSDGDRYRNTEAFF	TGTGCCAGCAGTGATGGGGACAGGTATAGAAACACTGAAGCTTTCTTT
.	TRBV7-3	TRBJ2-1	.	14	CASSPTNSVLEQFF	TGTGCCAGCAGCCCTACGAATTCCGTTTTGGAGCAGTTCTTC
many	TRBV5-8	TRBJ1-4	.	14	CASRGRQADEKLFF	TGTGCCAGCAGAGGCCGCCAGGCGGATGAAAAACTGTTTTTT
.	TRBV9	TRBJ2-1	.	16	CASSVAIGLTYNEQFF	TGTGCCAGCAGCGTAGCTATTGGTCTGACCTACAATGAGCAGTTCTTC
few	TRBV7-9	TRBJ1-6	TRBD1	16	CASRGVSDRLNSPLHF	TGTGCCAGCAGAGGGGTTTCGGACAGGCTTAATTCACCCCTCCACTTT
.	TRBV19	TRBJ2-3	.	14	CASKYSWAWDTQYF	TGTGCCAGTAAATACTCTTGGGCGTGGGATACGCAGTATTTT
.	TRBV18	TRBJ2-1	TRBD2	14	CASSPGLALDEQFF	TGTGCCAGCTCACCGGGACTAGCGTTGGATGAGCAGTTCTTC
.	TRBV30	TRBJ1-2	TRBD1	14	CAWTGRQGSYGYTF	TGTGCCTGGACGGGGAGACAGGGAAGCTATGGCTACACCTTC
few	TRBV5-6	TRBJ1-5	.	14	CASSPAGSNQPQHF	TGTGCCAGCAGCCCGGCGGGCAGCAATCAGCCCCAGCATTTT
.	TRBV2	TRBJ1-4	.	14	CASRTGKHNEKLFF	TGTGCCAGCAGAACCGGGAAGCATAATGAAAAACTGTTTTTT
.	TRBV28	TRBJ2-5	.	13	CASSFPGQETQYF	TGTGCCAGCAGTTTTCCGGGACAAGAGACCCAGTACTTC
.	TRBV27	TRBJ2-1	TRBD1	16	CASSRWTGVSYNEQFF	TGTGCCAGCAGCCGGTGGACAGGGGTGTCTTACAATGAGCAGTTCTTC
.	TRBV29-1	TRBJ1-1	TRBD1	13	CSVGTGANTEAFF	TGCAGCGTTGGTACAGGGGCGAACACTGAAGCTTTCTTT
.	TRBV7-9	TRBJ2-7	.	13	CASSLGGSGEQYF	TGTGCCAGCAGCTTAGGGGGGAGCGGGGAGCAGTACTTC
.	TRBV28	TRBJ2-7	TRBD1	18	CASSPRRATGVKSYEQYF	TGTGCCAGCAGTCCTCGCCGGGCGACAGGGGTAAAATCCTACGAGCAGTACTTC